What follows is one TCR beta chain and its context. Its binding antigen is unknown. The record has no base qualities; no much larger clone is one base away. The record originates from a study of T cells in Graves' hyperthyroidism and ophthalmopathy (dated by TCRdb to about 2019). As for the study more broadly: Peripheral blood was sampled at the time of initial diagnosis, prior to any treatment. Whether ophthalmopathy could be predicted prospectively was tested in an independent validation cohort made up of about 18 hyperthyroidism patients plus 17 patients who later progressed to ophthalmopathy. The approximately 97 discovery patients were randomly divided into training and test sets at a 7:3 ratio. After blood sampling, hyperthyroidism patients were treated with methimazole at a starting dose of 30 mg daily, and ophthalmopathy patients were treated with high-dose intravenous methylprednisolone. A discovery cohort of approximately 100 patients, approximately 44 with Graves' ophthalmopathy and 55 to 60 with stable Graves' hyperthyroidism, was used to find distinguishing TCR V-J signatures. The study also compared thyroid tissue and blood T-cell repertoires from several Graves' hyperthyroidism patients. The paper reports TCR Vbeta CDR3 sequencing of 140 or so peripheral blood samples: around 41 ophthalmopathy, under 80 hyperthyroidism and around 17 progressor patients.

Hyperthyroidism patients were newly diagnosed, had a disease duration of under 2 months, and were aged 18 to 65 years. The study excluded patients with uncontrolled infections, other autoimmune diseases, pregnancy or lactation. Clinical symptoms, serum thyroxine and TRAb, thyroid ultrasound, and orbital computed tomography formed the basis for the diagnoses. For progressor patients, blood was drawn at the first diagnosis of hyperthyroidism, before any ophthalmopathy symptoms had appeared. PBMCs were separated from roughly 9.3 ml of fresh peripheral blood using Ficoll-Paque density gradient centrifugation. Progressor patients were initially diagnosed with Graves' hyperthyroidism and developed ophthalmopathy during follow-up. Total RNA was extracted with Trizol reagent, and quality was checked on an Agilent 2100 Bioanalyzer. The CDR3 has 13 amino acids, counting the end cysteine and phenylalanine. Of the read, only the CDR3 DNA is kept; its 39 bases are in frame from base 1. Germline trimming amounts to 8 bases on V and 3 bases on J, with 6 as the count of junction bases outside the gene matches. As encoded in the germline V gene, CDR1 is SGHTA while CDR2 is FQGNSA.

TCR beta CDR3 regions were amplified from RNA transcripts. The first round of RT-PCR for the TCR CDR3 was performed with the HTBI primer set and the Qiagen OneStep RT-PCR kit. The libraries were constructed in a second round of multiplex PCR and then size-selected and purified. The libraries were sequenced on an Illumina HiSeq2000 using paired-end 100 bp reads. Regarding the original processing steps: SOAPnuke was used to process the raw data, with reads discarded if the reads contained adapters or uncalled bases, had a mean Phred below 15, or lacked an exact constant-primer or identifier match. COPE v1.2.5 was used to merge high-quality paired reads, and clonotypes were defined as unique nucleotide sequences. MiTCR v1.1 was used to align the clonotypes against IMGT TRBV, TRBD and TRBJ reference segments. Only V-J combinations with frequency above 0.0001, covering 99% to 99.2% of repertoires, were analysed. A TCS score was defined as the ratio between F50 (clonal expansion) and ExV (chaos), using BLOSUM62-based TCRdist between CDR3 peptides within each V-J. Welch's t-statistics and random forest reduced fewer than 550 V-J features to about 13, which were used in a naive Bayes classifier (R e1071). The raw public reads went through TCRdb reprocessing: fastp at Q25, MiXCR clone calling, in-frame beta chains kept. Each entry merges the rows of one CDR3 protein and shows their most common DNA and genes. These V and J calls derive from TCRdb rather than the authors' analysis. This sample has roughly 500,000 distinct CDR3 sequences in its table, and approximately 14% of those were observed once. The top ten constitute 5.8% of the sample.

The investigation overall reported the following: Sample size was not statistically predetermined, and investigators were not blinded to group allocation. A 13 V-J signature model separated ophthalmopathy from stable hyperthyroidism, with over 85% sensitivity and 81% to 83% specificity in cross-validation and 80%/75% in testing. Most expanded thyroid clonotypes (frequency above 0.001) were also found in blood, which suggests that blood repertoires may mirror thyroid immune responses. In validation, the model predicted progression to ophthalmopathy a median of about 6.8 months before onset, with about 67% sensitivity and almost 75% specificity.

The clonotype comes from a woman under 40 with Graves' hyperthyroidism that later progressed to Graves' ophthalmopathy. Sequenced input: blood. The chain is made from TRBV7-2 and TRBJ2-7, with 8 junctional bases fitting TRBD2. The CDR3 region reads CASEGGRSYEQYF. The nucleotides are TGTGCCAGCGAGGGCGGGAGGAGCTACGAGCAGTACTTC.